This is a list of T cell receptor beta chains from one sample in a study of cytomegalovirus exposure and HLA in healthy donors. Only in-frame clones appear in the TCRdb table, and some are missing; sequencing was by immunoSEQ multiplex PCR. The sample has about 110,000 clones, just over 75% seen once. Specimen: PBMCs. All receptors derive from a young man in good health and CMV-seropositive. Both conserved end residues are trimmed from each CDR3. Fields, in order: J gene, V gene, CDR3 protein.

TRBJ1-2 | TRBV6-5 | ASSYSTQGASYGYT
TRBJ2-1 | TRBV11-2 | ASTQRQYYNEQF
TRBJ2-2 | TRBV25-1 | ASSGASGVGELF
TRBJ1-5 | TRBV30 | AWSPLDSKHQPQH
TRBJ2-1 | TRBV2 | ASSEGASYNEQF
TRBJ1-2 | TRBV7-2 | ASSLGQLYGYT
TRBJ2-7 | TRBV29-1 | SVEAPSRYEQY
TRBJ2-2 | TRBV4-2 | ASSQDPGRINTGELF
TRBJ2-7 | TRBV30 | AWSTPPDTPPYEQY
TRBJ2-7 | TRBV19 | ASRAVAGDSEQY
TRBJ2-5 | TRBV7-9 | ASSTAGGWETQY
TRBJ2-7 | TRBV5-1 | ASSLRGQGGEQY
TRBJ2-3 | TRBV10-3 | AISGTGKDTQY
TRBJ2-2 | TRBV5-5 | ASSLSQGTNTGELF
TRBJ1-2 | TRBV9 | ASSPGDSLYGYT
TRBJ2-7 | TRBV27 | ASSARTGFGNEQY
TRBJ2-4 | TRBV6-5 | ASSYSSTAKNIQY
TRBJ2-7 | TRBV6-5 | ASRPGEGLSYEQY
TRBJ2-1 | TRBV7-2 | ASSQQGTSGVSEQF
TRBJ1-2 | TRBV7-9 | ASSFGDGYT
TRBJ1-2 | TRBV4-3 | ASSQDNRDGYT
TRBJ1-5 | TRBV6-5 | ATKWDSGGQPQH
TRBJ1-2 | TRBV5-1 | ASSLDRGYGYT
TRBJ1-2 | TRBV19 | ASSGQAEGSDYGYT
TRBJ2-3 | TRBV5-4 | ASSGQTGLTDTQY
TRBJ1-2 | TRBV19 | ATRGAAGYT
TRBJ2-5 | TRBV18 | ASSPPSSTVTQY
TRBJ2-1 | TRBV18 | ASSPRARSSSYNEQF
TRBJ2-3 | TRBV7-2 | ASSLHESTDTQY
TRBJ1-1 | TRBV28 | ASLRWGGFTEAF
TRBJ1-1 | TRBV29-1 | SVEDRVTEAF
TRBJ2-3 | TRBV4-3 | ASSRSGTGRGGDTQY
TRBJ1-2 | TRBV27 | ASTAVKTEPWGGYT
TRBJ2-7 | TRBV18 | ASSETSSEQY
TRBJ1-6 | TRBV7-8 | ASTEPRVGFSSPLH
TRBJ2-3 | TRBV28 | ASSSRDRTTDTQY
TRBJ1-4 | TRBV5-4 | ASSLTEDSNEKLF
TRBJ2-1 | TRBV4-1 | ASSQEYSGGPKQF
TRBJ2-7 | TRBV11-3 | ASSDSLTYEQY
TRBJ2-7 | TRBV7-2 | ASSLDRQGAEQY
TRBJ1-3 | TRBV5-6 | ASSFVQLSLTSGNTIY
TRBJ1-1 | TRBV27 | ASIQTGEAF
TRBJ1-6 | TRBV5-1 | ASSLEGQEESPLH
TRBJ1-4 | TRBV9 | ASSVDQGNEKLF
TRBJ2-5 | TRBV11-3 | ASSSGGTQY
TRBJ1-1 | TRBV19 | ASSGQGVTEAF
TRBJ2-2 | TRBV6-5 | ASRTTQGDTGELF
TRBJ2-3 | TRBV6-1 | ATGAEGGPDTQY
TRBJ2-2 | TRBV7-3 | ASSLTGDRARTGELF
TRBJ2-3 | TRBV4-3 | ASSQDSGPTDTQY
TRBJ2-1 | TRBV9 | ASSVGLVPNEQF